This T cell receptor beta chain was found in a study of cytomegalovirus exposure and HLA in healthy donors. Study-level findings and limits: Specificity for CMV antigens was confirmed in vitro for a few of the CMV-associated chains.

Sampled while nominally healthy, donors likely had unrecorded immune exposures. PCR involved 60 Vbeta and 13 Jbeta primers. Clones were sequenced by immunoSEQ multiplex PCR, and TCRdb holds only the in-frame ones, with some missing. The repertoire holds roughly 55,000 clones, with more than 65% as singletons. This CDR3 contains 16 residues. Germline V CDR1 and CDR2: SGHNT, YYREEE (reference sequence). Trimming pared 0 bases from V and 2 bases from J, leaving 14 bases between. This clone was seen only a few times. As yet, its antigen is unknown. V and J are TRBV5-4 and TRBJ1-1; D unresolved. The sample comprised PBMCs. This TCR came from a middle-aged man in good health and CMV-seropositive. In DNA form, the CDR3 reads TGTGCCAGCAGCTTGGAAGGGAGTGACAAAAACACTGAAGCTTTCTTT. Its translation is CASSLEGSDKNTEAFF.